This TCR beta chain was captured in a study of T cell responses to AZD1222 COVID-19 vaccine (dated by TCRdb to the early 2020s). Regarding the research as a whole: AZD1222 recipients with second doses at about 4 weeks or about 12 weeks were pooled, because spike-specific TCR depth and breadth did not differ between schedules. TCR sequencing covered 230 or so trial participants: roughly 200 given two doses of AZD1222 and some 25 given two doses of MenACWY control vaccine. Trial participants were enrolled into age subgroups of 18-55, 56-69 and 70-plus years, which contained 148, 28 and 57 TCR-sequenced participants, respectively. Overall results and qualifications from the work: Participants were mostly white British, with more females than males. The authors suggested clonal diversity may have been underestimated. In the small 56-69-year group, the increase in depth fell short of significance, most likely because of low power. Because no day 14 peak-response samples were available, repertoires were characterized only after the peak T cell response. Reportedly, close to half of the unique spike-specific TCRs recognized epitopes lying outside the regions that are mutated in the B.1.351 and B.1.1.7 variants. The vaccine-associated CD4 TCRs covered the entire spike protein, and the dominant responses fell in regions 160-218 and 743-854. Conclusions about previously exposed vaccinees are limited, since just a handful of AZD1222 recipients were seropositive for SARS-CoV-2 at baseline. After two AZD1222 doses, both the breadth and the depth of spike-specific TCRs were significantly higher than at day 0 and than in MenACWY recipients.

Spanning cysteine to phenylalanine, the CDR3 consists of 12 amino acids. The kept DNA is CDR3 alone, 36 bases in frame from the first base. CDR1 is given as SGHDN and CDR2 as FVKESK, both from the germline V gene. The V and J ends are trimmed by 1 base and 4 bases, leaving 2 bases between them. The sample's time point label, in plain terms: baseline before first vaccination. Samples from vaccinated people were obtained from the UK trials COV001 and COV002, which included a single-blind randomized controlled phase 2/3 trial of AZD1222 (ChAdOx1 nCoV-19) in healthy adults. For TCRbeta chain sequencing, PBMC samples from trial participants were taken at day 0 and at day 28 after the second dose. The CDR3 regions of human TCRbeta chains were analyzed by immunosequencing. The authors' analysis ran thus. Repertoire TCRs were checked for matches against a reference library of SARS-CoV-2-specific TCRs that had been generated using the MIRA antigen-specificity platform. Breadth was defined as the fraction of unique TCRs that were SARS-CoV-2-associated, and depth was defined as the fraction of total T cells that were SARS-CoV-2-associated. Each spike-specific TCR was assigned to its reactive spike region and to a CD4 or CD8 class using the MIRA data. Log10-transformed breadth and depth values were compared by one-way ANOVA with Sidak's multiple comparisons tests. In TCRdb, the immuneACCESS table is reduced to in-frame sequences with V and J assigned. These tables do not hold every clone; where another copy was compared, an unresolved V gene accounts for under half, and the others remain unexplained. D and trimming were read from the DNA, whereas the V and J calls and clone size are those reported in that table. Counted in this sample were 95,000 to 150,000 clones; 80% to 95% of them appeared once. The ten largest clones take up 1.1% of the sample.

Note on this clone: Its binding antigen is unknown. No base quality information exists; no much larger clone differs at one position. Other DNA sequences in this specimen translate into the identical CDR3.

The sequenced sample was peripheral blood, obtained on day 0 of AZD1222 vaccination. The chain links TRBV14 with TRBJ1-3; the D gene lacks a confident call. This clonotype was sampled from an adult in good health. The bases are TGTGCCAGCAGCCAAGTGGGAAACACCATATATTTT. Translation gives CASSQVGNTIYF.